This T cell receptor (beta chain) was sequenced during a study of T cell repertoires in cytomegalovirus infection. Whole-study context: HLA-B-restricted CMV epitopes that are well studied were used alongside recently identified HLA-C-restricted ones. Shared public TCR beta signatures pointed to both CMV infection and a matching HLA type. Study-wide findings and caveats: CMV carriers having the relevant HLA were flagged by cumulative public TCR beta family frequency. Dominating the ex vivo response were TCR beta clonotypes that were CMV-specific and HLA-C-restricted.

TCRdb redid the calling of the reads with MiXCR, one entry per CDR3 protein. The profile covers approximately 730,000 distinct CDR3 sequences, with just under 30% appearing a single time and roughly 13% taken by the ten largest. This clonotype appeared many times. Its specificity is unknown. This sample comprised cultured CD8+ T cells from PBMCs, obtained from culture after CMV antigen stimulation. This receptor was taken from a human donor in good health (CMV status not recorded). Some clones in this sample may be carry-over from other donors' samples.

In DNA, the CDR3 is TGTGCCAGCAGCTTGCAGGGATCAAACTATGGCTACACCTTC. Residues: CASSLQGSNYGYTF. The chain is built from TRBV7-6 and TRBJ1-2, with a tentative D call TRBD1 (5 bases). The V and J ends lost 3 bases and 2 bases respectively, with 10 bases between them. The CDR3 consists of 14 residues. Germline CDR1 and CDR2: SGHVS and FNYEAQ.